These 8 T cell receptor beta chains were all obtained from the same sample, sequenced in a study of blood T cell repertoires in COVID-19 (dated by TCRdb to the early 2020s). The library was produced with the immunoSEQ multiplex PCR assay. TCRdb provides this immuneACCESS table in a form limited to in-frame rearrangements. Some clones are lacking; in checked studies, under half of them reflect an unresolved V gene, and why the rest are absent is not known. Within this sample are about 30,000 clones, with more than 85% of them counted one time only. Together, the top ten hold 60% to 80% of the sample. Sequences were obtained from peripheral blood. These receptor sequences come from a man in his 70s with acute or convalescent COVID-19.

The chain has TRBV28 and TRBJ2-7; TRBD1 is a possible D gene (6 bases). CDR1 is MDHEN, CDR2 SYDVKM, per germline. Trimming cost V 6 bases and J 3 bases, with 12 bases left between them. The CDR3 is made up of 13 amino acids. The CDR3 sequence: CASRGHTIYEQYF. CDR3 DNA: TGTGCCAGCAGGGGACATACGATCTACGAGCAGTACTTC.

The chain employs TRBV7-2 and TRBJ1-2; D uncertain. Trimming took off 2 bases at V and 2 bases at J, with 6 bases between the two ends. This CDR3 has 13 amino acids. CDR1 and CDR2 from the germline V gene are SGHTA and FQGNSA. CDR3 protein: CASSLPQNYGYTF. Here the CDR3 DNA reads TGTGCCAGCAGCTTACCACAAAACTATGGCTACACCTTC.

This sequence joins TRBV28 and TRBJ1-2, with 8 nucleotides matching TRBD1. CDR1 is MDHEN, CDR2 SYDVKM, per germline. The CDR3 is 14 residues long. V was pared by 8 bases and J by 2 bases, with 7 bases of the junction left unmatched. CDR3 sequence: CASLAGGANYGYTF. CDR3 in DNA: TGTGCCAGCCTCGCAGGGGGCGCGAACTATGGCTACACCTTC.

The chain links TRBV30 to TRBJ2-7; 7 nucleotides match TRBD2. There are 15 residues in the CDR3. The V and J ends lost 0 bases and 7 bases, in that order; junction bases with no gene match: 12. Looked up from germline, CDR1 is GTSNPN and CDR2 is SVGIG (reference sequence). The CDR3 DNA reads TGTGCCTGGAGTGTACTGTTGGCGGGAGTGGGGGAGCAGTACTTC. It yields the protein CAWSVLLAGVGEQYF. Combining the CDR3 with reference TRBV30 and TRBJ2-7 gives the whole variable domain SQTIHQWPATLVQPVGSPLSLECTVEGTSNPNLYWYRQAAGRGLQLLFYSVGIGQISSEVPQNLSASRPQDRQFILSSKKLLLSDSGFYLCAWSVLLAGVGEQYFGPGTRLTVT.

This sequence joins TRBV4-3 and TRBJ1-2, with unresolved D. V lost 0 bases, J lost 7 bases, and 12 bases lay in between. This CDR3 is built from 14 residues. Germline V lookup: CDR1 LGHNA, CDR2 YSLEER. CDR3 DNA sequence: TGCGCCAGCAGCCAAGATGCGGGATTACGTGGCTACACCTTC. Translating gives CASSQDAGLRGYTF.

The CDR3 loop is CASSPGQGNTEAFF. In DNA form, the CDR3 reads TGTGCCAGCAGCCCGGGACAGGGGAACACTGAAGCTTTCTTT. The rearrangement links TRBV5-4 to TRBJ1-1; 9 bases map to TRBD1. The ends lost 4 bases at V and 1 base at J; junction bases unmatched: 2. The CDR3 covers 14 residues. Per the germline V gene, CDR1 is SGHNT and CDR2 is YYREEE (reference sequence).

In this sample, this clone turned up once. CDR3 DNA: TGTGCCTCGCGGCCGGGACTAGAGGCCGAGCAGTACTTC. It encodes CASRPGLEAEQYF. The genes are TRBV30 and TRBJ2-7; 8 bases line up with TRBD2. The V segment lost 7 bases and the J segment 6 bases; nucleotides outside the gene matches: 11. The germline gives CDR1 GTSNPN, CDR2 SVGIG (reference sequence). This CDR3 has 13 residues.

The rearrangement links TRBV6-2 or TRBV6-3 to TRBJ2-2, with TRBD2 matching 14 bases. With V trimmed by 0 bases and J by 7 bases, 4 bases remained unmatched. Germline V CDR1 and CDR2: MNHEY, SVGEGT. This CDR3 region has 17 residues. CDR3 DNA sequence: TGTGCCAGCAGTTACTCCCGGACTAGCGGGGGGCACGGGGAGCTGTTTTTT. This encodes CASSYSRTSGGHGELFF.